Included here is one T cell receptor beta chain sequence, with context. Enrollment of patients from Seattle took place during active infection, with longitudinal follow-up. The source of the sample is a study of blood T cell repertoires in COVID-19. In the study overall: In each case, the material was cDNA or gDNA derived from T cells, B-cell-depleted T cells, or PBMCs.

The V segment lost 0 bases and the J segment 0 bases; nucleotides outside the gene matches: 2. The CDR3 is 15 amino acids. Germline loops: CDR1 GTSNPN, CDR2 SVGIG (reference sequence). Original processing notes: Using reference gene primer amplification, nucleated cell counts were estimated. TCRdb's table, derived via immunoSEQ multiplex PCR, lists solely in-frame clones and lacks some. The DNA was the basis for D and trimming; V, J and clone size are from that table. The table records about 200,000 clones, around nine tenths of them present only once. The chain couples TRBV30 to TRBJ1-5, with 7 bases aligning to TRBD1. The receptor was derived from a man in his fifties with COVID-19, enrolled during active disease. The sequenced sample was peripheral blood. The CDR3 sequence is CAWSVQGTSNQPQHF. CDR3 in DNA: TGTGCCTGGAGTGTACAGGGGACTAGCAATCAGCCCCAGCATTTT. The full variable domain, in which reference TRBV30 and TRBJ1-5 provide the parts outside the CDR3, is SQTIHQWPATLVQPVGSPLSLECTVEGTSNPNLYWYRQAAGRGLQLLFYSVGIGQISSEVPQNLSASRPQDRQFILSSKKLLLSDSGFYLCAWSVQGTSNQPQHFGDGTRLSIL.